The 30 T cell receptor beta chains given below trace back to one sample, sequenced in a study of blood T cell repertoires in COVID-19. TCRdb keeps only in-frame clones here, not all; method: immunoSEQ multiplex PCR. Seen here are about 93,000 clones, roughly 90% observed once, and the top ten hold around 20%. Sequencing input: peripheral blood. The source is a woman over 75 with acute or convalescent COVID-19.

This clone was recorded only once. This chain links TRBV27 with TRBJ1-1; 11 bases are shared with TRBD1. The CDR3 is 13 amino acids. Germline V gene sequence: CDR1 MNHEY, CDR2 SMNVEV (reference sequence). J gave up 4 bases and V 8 bases, and 3 bases lay outside the gene matches. This chain's CDR3 is CASGQGASTEAFF. For the CDR3, the DNA is TGTGCCAGCGGACAGGGGGCGAGCACTGAAGCTTTCTTT.

This chain uses TRBV28 with TRBJ1-5; TRBD1 matches 10 bases. CDR1 is MDHEN and CDR2 is SYDVKM in the germline V gene. Trimming took 3 bases from V and 8 from J; bases not matched to a gene: 1. The CDR3 is 13 residues long. CDR3 DNA sequence: TGTGCCAGCAGTTTGACAGGGGGCAAGCCCCAGCATTTT. Translating gives CASSLTGGKPQHF.

The CDR3, as DNA: TGTGCCAGCAGCCGAACGACAGGGGTCAATGAAAAACTGTTTTTT. It encodes CASSRTTGVNEKLFF. This chain joins TRBV13 and TRBJ1-4, with 8 bases aligning to TRBD1. The length of the CDR3 is 15 residues. Per germline, CDR1 PRHDT and CDR2 FYEKMQ (reference sequence). V was clipped by 5 bases and J by 5 bases; unmatched bases: 7.

This sequence joins TRBV5-1 and TRBJ1-2; D unclear. The CDR3 consists of 14 residues. Germline V gene lookup returns CDR1 SGHRS and CDR2 YFSETQ. The ends were cut back, 4 bases at V and 7 bases at J, with 17 bases in the middle. CDR3 nucleotide sequence: TGCGCCAGCAGCCCAATTGATGGCACCGTTGGCTACACCTTC. This translates into CASSPIDGTVGYTF. Based on the CDR3 plus reference TRBV5-1 and TRBJ1-2, the full variable domain is KAGVTQTPRYLIKTRGQQVTLSCSPISGHRSVSWYQQTPGQGLQFLFEYFSETQRNKGNFPGRFSGRQFSNSRSEMNVSTLELGDSALYLCASSPIDGTVGYTFGSGTRLTVV.

V and J are TRBV29-1 and TRBJ1-2; TRBD1 matches 7 bases. Germline CDR1 is SQVTM and CDR2 is ANQGSEA. The V and J ends lost 1 base and 2 bases, in that order; junction bases with no gene match: 4. The CDR3 has 14 residues. CDR3 nucleotides: TGCAGCGTTGAAGGAGGGACAGCCAACTATGGCTACACCTTC. Translation: CSVEGGTANYGYTF.

The V gene is TRBV29-1, the J gene TRBJ1-4; no definite D call. Trimming took off 8 bases at V and 3 bases at J, with 13 bases between the two ends. The CDR3 totals 13 residues. The germline gives CDR1 SQVTM, CDR2 ANQGSEA. CDR3 amino acids: CSFSPGANEKLFF. In DNA, the CDR3 is TGCAGCTTCTCACCCGGGGCTAATGAAAAACTGTTTTTT. Based on the CDR3 plus reference TRBV29-1 and TRBJ1-4, the full variable domain is SAVISQKPSRDICQRGTSLTIQCQVDSQVTMMFWYRQQPGQSLTLIATANQGSEATYESGFVIDKFPISRPNLTFSTLTVSNMSPEDSSIYLCSFSPGANEKLFFGSGTQLSVL.

The chain combines TRBV5-1 with TRBJ1-6; a weak D match, TRBD1 (5 bases). V was shortened by 0 bases and J by 10 bases, with 17 bases between the two germline ends. The CDR3 is made up of 16 amino acids. CDR1 and CDR2 (germline): SGHRS, YFSETQ. The CDR3 DNA follows: TGCGCCAGCAGCTTGGGACAGTCCGGTCGGGTCTCACCCCTCCACTTT. Translating it yields CASSLGQSGRVSPLHF.

This clone was detected only once. This sequence joins TRBV3-1 (or the pseudogene TRBV3-2) and TRBJ1-6; 8 nucleotides match TRBD1. The germline V gene has CDR1 LGHDT and CDR2 YNNKEL (reference sequence). J lost 5 bases, V lost 6 bases, and 3 bases had no gene match. This CDR3 is built from 14 residues. The CDR3 reads CASSRTGNNSPLHF. CDR3 bases: TGTGCCAGCAGTCGGACAGGGAATAATTCACCCCTCCACTTT.

This chain connects TRBV5-1 to TRBJ2-7, with 14 bases fitting TRBD2. V was clipped by 0 bases and J by 6 bases; unmatched bases: 5. The CDR3 spans 16 residues. Per germline, CDR1 SGHRS and CDR2 YFSETQ. CDR3 nucleotides: TGCGCCAGCAGCTTGGGACTAGCGGGGGGGCTTAGCGAGCAGTACTTC. It specifies CASSLGLAGGLSEQYF.

The chain joins TRBV5-1 to TRBJ2-3; D is perhaps TRBD1 (7 bases). V dropped 2 bases and J dropped 4 bases, with 14 bases sitting between them. Germline assignment: CDR1 SGHRS and CDR2 YFSETQ. This CDR3 is 15 amino acids long. Here the CDR3 reads CASSLFDREADTQYF. The DNA for the CDR3 is TGCGCCAGCAGCTTATTTGACAGGGAGGCAGATACGCAGTATTTT.

The chain is built from TRBV5-8 and TRBJ1-1, with TRBD1 as a possible D gene (6 bases). Trimming stripped 1 base from V and 5 bases from J, with 9 bases between. Germline V gives CDR1 SGHTS, CDR2 YDEGEE. This CDR3 region has 13 residues. The CDR3 sequence: CASSLRGATEAFF. The CDR3 bases are TGTGCCAGCAGCTTGCGGGGGGCTACTGAAGCTTTCTTT.

This chain joins TRBV4-1 and TRBJ2-3; D is unresolved. The CDR3 is 15 amino acids. The V gene's germline CDR1 is MGHRA and CDR2 YSYEKL. Trimming took 0 bases from V and 2 from J, leaving 9 bases between them. The CDR3 is CASSQDPQATDTQYF. CDR3 sequence (DNA): TGCGCCAGCAGCCAAGATCCCCAGGCCACAGATACGCAGTATTTT.

The chain employs TRBV5-1 and TRBJ2-2; D possibly corresponds to TRBD2 (6 bases). Trimming pared 1 base from V and 6 bases from J, leaving 13 bases between. This CDR3 is built from 15 residues. Per the germline V gene, CDR1 is SGHRS and CDR2 is YFSETQ. In DNA, the CDR3 is TGCGCCAGCAGCTTGTTTGGCGGGGCCGCCGGGGAGCTGTTTTTT. Protein product: CASSLFGGAAGELFF.

This clone occurred a few times. V and J are TRBV28 and TRBJ1-2; 9 bases fit TRBD1. The CDR3 consists of 15 residues. The V segment lost 1 base and the J segment 8 bases; nucleotides outside the gene matches: 8. CDR1 is MDHEN, CDR2 SYDVKM, per germline. The CDR3 is CASSLYHRGQGGYTF. CDR3 sequence (DNA): TGTGCCAGCAGTTTATATCACAGGGGGCAAGGAGGCTACACCTTC.

J is TRBJ2-1 and V is TRBV18, with 9 bases aligning to TRBD1. J lost 6 bases, V lost 4 bases, and 4 bases had no gene match. Germline loops: CDR1 KGHSH, CDR2 LQKENI. CDR3 length: 14 amino acids. The chain's CDR3 is CASSRDRDINEQFF. The DNA for the CDR3 is TGTGCCAGCTCACGGGACAGGGACATCAATGAGCAGTTCTTC.

The gene calls are TRBV4-1 and TRBJ1-6, with 9 nucleotides matching TRBD1. This CDR3 contains 14 residues. Germline V CDR1 and CDR2: MGHRA, YSYEKL. With V trimmed by 2 bases and J by 8 bases, 1 base remained unmatched. CDR3 residues: CASSQRTGDSPLHF. CDR3 bases: TGCGCCAGCAGCCAACGGACAGGGGATTCACCCCTCCACTTT.

The chain couples TRBV5-1 to TRBJ2-7; tentatively, D is TRBD1 (5 bases). The CDR3 has 15 amino acids. Germline assignment: CDR1 SGHRS and CDR2 YFSETQ. V was cut by 0 bases and J by 1 base, with 11 bases left in between. CDR3 in DNA: TGCGCCAGCAGCTTGGGGGGTACAGGTTCCTACGAGCAGTACTTC. It translates to CASSLGGTGSYEQYF. Full variable domain (remainder filled in from reference TRBV5-1 and TRBJ2-7): KAGVTQTPRYLIKTRGQQVTLSCSPISGHRSVSWYQQTPGQGLQFLFEYFSETQRNKGNFPGRFSGRQFSNSRSEMNVSTLELGDSALYLCASSLGGTGSYEQYFGPGTRLTVT.

This clone was detected only once. The rearrangement joins TRBV10-3 to TRBJ1-4; D not resolved. The CDR3 totals 14 residues. V lost 0 bases and J lost 7, with 9 bases in between. The germline CDR1 and CDR2 sequences are ENHRY and SYGVKD. CDR3 sequence (DNA): TGTGCCATCAGTGAGTCGGTCGCACTTGAAAAACTGTTTTTT. It specifies CAISESVALEKLFF.

The sample holds one count of this clone. V gene TRBV6-5 combines with J gene TRBJ1-2; D unclear. CDR1 MNHEY and CDR2 SVGAGI come from the germline V gene. The length of the CDR3 is 14 residues. The V end was cut by 6 bases, the J end by 6 bases, with 17 bases between. This CDR3 is CASRLREGYHGYTF. The CDR3 coding sequence is TGTGCCAGCAGGCTCCGCGAGGGATACCATGGCTACACCTTC.

The chain uses TRBV3-1 (or the pseudogene TRBV3-2) and TRBJ1-1; the D is unclear. V gave up 5 bases and J gave up 1 base, with 8 bases separating them. The CDR3 has 13 amino acids. CDR1 is LGHDT and CDR2 is YNNKEL in the germline V gene (reference sequence). The CDR3 DNA reads TGTGCCAGCAGCACAGAGAGGAACACTGAAGCTTTCTTT. Translated, it gives CASSTERNTEAFF.

The chain links TRBV7-9 to TRBJ2-1; D call uncertain. The V gene lost 5 bases and the J gene lost 0 bases, with 14 bases spanning the gap. Germline CDR1 reads SEHNR; CDR2 reads FQNEAQ (reference sequence). The CDR3 totals 16 residues. The CDR3 sequence is CASSPRSHSSYNEQFF. CDR3 in DNA: TGTGCCAGCAGCCCCCGGAGCCATAGCTCCTACAATGAGCAGTTCTTC.

The genes are TRBV24-1 and TRBJ2-5; TRBD2 matches 10 bases. Germline V lookup: CDR1 KGHDR, CDR2 SFDVKD. This CDR3 comprises 19 residues. V was clipped by 4 bases and J by 4 bases; unmatched bases: 17. The CDR3 region is CATSDRWGSGGKGSETQYF. DNA for the CDR3: TGTGCCACCAGTGACCGCTGGGGTAGCGGGGGGAAAGGGTCAGAGACCCAGTACTTC.

V gene TRBV28 combines with J gene TRBJ2-5; tentatively, D is TRBD1 (6 bases). Germline CDR1 MDHEN, CDR2 SYDVKM. Trimming shortened V by 3 bases and J by 5 bases, and 10 bases separated the two germline ends. This CDR3 region has 13 residues. CDR3 DNA: TGTGCCAGCAGTTTGTGGGACATGGAGACCCAGTACTTC. Its translation is CASSLWDMETQYF.

CDR3 nucleotide sequence: TGTGCCAGCTCACCAGGCGGGGGCGCCTACGAGCAGTACTTC. It yields the protein CASSPGGGAYEQYF. The chain combines TRBV18 with TRBJ2-7, with a weak D call TRBD2 (7 bases). Trimming took 2 bases from V and 2 from J, leaving 10 bases between them. The CDR3 loop spans 14 amino acids. Germline CDR1 KGHSH, CDR2 LQKENI.

This clone showed up just once. The rearrangement uses TRBV11-1 and TRBJ1-1, with TRBD1 identical over 8 bases. CDR1 SGHAT and CDR2 FQDESV come from the germline V gene (reference sequence). V lost 4 bases and J lost 1; bases outside the gene matches: 8. This CDR3 region has 16 residues. The CDR3 sequence is CASSSGRGLPNTEAFF. The CDR3 coding sequence is TGTGCCAGCAGCTCGGGCAGGGGGCTTCCGAACACTGAAGCTTTCTTT.

The genes are TRBV24-1 and TRBJ2-3; weak D call: TRBD2 (5 bases). The CDR3 length is 15 residues. Germline V lookup: CDR1 KGHDR, CDR2 SFDVKD. Trimming shortened V by 3 bases and J by 2 bases, and 11 bases separated the two germline ends. The DNA of the CDR3 is TGTGCCACCAGTGATCGCCTAGCCTCCACAGATACGCAGTATTTT. Amino acid sequence: CATSDRLASTDTQYF.

The gene calls are TRBV19 and TRBJ1-1, with a weak D call TRBD1 (6 bases). Germline V gives CDR1 LNHDA, CDR2 SQIVND (reference sequence). Trimming shortened V by 11 bases and J by 4 bases, and 23 bases separated the two germline ends. This CDR3 has 15 residues. The CDR3 DNA sequence: TGTGCCGCGGGGGGGGCGGACCCACTTTTCACTGAAGCTTTCTTT. Translated: CAAGGADPLFTEAFF. Drawing the rest from reference TRBV19 and TRBJ1-1, the complete variable domain is DGGITQSPKYLFRKEGQNVTLSCEQNLNHDAMYWYRQDPGQGLRLIYYSQIVNDFQKGDIAEGYSVSREKKESFPLTVTSAQKNPTAFYLCAAGGADPLFTEAFFGQGTRLTVV.

The chain employs TRBV28 and TRBJ2-7; 7 bases are a match to TRBD1. This CDR3 has 15 residues. Looked up from germline, CDR1 is MDHEN and CDR2 is SYDVKM. V shed 6 bases and J 7 bases; nucleotides not matched to a gene: 15. The chain's CDR3 is CASSPPGQAVREQYF. The CDR3 coding sequence is TGTGCCAGCAGCCCCCCTGGACAGGCCGTTCGAGAGCAGTACTTC. Full variable domain (rest looked up from reference TRBV28 and TRBJ2-7): DVKVTQSSRYLVKRTGEKVFLECVQDMDHENMFWYRQDPGLGLRLIYFSYDVKMKEKGDIPEGYSVSREKKERFSLILESASTNQTSMYLCASSPPGQAVREQYFGPGTRLTVT.

The chain is built from TRBV24-1 and TRBJ2-3, with D tentatively TRBD1 (5 bases). CDR1 KGHDR and CDR2 SFDVKD come from the germline V gene. Deletions cut 1 base from V and 7 bases from J, with 8 bases between. This CDR3 comprises 13 residues. CDR3 bases: TGTGCCACCAGTGATTTTGGGGCTTATACGCAGTATTTT. Translated: CATSDFGAYTQYF.

V is TRBV6-6 and J is TRBJ2-3; no definite D call. V was shortened by 7 bases and J by 0 bases, with 5 bases between the two germline ends. CDR1 and CDR2 (germline): MNHNY, SVGAGI (reference sequence). The CDR3 extends over 12 amino acids. CDR3 sequence: CASTPSTDTQYF. As DNA, the CDR3 is TGTGCCAGCACTCCTAGCACAGATACGCAGTATTTT.